What follows describes a single T cell receptor beta chain. The entry originates in a study of blood T cell repertoires in COVID-19. The germline CDR1 and CDR2 sequences are LGHDT and YNNKEL (reference sequence). The CDR3 has 16 amino acids. V was shortened by 0 bases and J by 5 bases, with 13 bases between the two germline ends. Assay: immunoSEQ multiplex PCR; the TCRdb copy retains only in-frame clones and omits some. The table includes fewer than 95,000 clones, about two thirds detected once. The sequenced sample consisted of peripheral blood. The V call is TRBV3-1 (or the pseudogene TRBV3-2), the J call TRBJ2-2; a weak D match, TRBD2 (5 bases). The sequence derives from an elderly woman with acute or convalescent COVID-19. CDR3 nucleotides: TGTGCCAGCAGCCAAGACCTAGCAATAAGGACCGGGGAGCTGTTTTTT. Translating gives CASSQDLAIRTGELFF.